This TCR beta chain was captured in a study of cytomegalovirus exposure and HLA in healthy donors. 13 Jbeta primers and 60 Vbeta primers were used for the PCR. Clones were read by immunoSEQ multiplex PCR, and TCRdb kept only the in-frame ones, dropping some. This table has over 55,000 clones, less than 75% appearing once. Notes on the study in general: In a later analysis, DRB1 alleles had the most associated TCRs; HLA-C alleles the fewest.

Trimming stripped 0 bases from V and 1 base from J, with 13 bases between. CDR3 length: 16 amino acids. Per germline, CDR1 SGHTA and CDR2 FQGTGA. This clone was observed once. As yet, its antigen is unknown. Sequenced: PBMCs. The chain employs TRBV7-3 and TRBJ2-7; perhaps TRBD2 as D (6 bases). This TCR derives from a middle-aged man in good health and CMV-seropositive. This CDR3 is CASSLTGTTSSYEQYF. The CDR3 coding sequence is TGTGCCAGCAGCTTAACGGGGACGACTAGTTCCTACGAGCAGTACTTC.